This T cell receptor (beta chain) stems from a study of shared T cell receptors in the human thymus. The CDR3 consists of 14 residues. Losses at the gene ends were 6 bases for V and 2 bases for J; bases not matched to a gene: 7. CDR1 and CDR2 from the germline V gene are ENHRY and SYGVKD. Profiled with immunoSEQ multiplex PCR; TCRdb holds only in-frame clones, not every one. Among approximately 68,000 clones, about 95% were seen once, and the ten largest hold about 0.033%. J is TRBJ2-7 and V is TRBV10-3, with 7 bases matching TRBD1. The sequenced material came from thymocytes. The TCR originated in a human donor. The CDR3 bases are TGTGCCATCAGGACGGACAGGCCTACCTACGAGCAGTACTTC. Protein: CAIRTDRPTYEQYF.